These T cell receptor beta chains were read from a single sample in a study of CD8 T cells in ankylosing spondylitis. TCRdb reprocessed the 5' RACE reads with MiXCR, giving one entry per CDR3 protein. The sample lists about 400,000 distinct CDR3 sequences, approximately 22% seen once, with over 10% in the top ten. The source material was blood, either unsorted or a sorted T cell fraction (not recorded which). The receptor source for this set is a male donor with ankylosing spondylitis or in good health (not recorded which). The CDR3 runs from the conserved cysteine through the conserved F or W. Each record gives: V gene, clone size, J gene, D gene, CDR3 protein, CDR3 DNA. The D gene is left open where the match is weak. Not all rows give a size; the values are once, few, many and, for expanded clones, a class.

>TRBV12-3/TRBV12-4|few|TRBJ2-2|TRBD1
CACRGQTGELFF
TGTGCATGCCGGGGACAGACCGGGGAGCTGTTTTTT
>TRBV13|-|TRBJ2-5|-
CASSTRGGEETQYF
TGTGCCAGCAGCACCCGGGGAGGCGAAGAGACCCAGTACTTC
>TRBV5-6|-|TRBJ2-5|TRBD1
CTSSPGTGYEETQYF
TGTACCAGCAGCCCGGGGACAGGCTATGAGGAGACCCAGTACTTC
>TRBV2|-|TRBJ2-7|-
CASNSDTDYEQYF
TGTGCCAGCAACTCGGACACAGACTACGAGCAGTACTTC
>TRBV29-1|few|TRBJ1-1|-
CSARDINTEAFF
TGCAGCGCCCGGGACATCAACACTGAAGCTTTCTTT
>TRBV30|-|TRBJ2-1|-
CAWSRQTYNEQFF
TGTGCCTGGAGTAGGCAGACTTACAATGAGCAGTTCTTC
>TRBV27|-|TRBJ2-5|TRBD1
CASSRGGQGLEETQYF
TGTGCCAGCAGTAGAGGGGGACAGGGATTAGAGGAGACCCAGTACTTC
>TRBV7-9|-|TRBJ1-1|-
CASSRDWSTSEAFF
TGTGCCAGCAGCCGAGACTGGAGTACATCTGAAGCTTTCTTT
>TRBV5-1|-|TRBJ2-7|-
CASSWMWGSYEQYF
TGCGCCAGCAGCTGGATGTGGGGCTCCTACGAGCAGTACTTC
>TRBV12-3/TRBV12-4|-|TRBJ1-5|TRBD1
CASSFEGADQPQHF
TGTGCCAGCAGTTTTGAGGGGGCTGATCAGCCCCAGCATTTT
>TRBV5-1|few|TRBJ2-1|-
CASSPTGVDEQFF
TGCGCCAGCAGTCCAACGGGAGTGGATGAGCAGTTCTTC
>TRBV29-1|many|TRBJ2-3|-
CSVEPDGVGTDTQYF
TGCAGCGTTGAACCGGACGGGGTCGGCACAGATACGCAGTATTTT
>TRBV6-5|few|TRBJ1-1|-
CASSYSITGKDGAFF
TGTGCCAGCAGTTACTCGATCACAGGGAAGGATGGAGCTTTCTTT
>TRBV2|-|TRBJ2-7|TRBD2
CASMGLAAKLDYYEQYF
TGTGCCAGCATGGGACTAGCGGCCAAGTTGGATTACTACGAGCAGTACTTC
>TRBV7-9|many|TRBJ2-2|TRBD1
CASSLGWTGRTGELFF
TGTGCCAGCAGCTTAGGGTGGACAGGTCGAACCGGGGAGCTGTTTTTT
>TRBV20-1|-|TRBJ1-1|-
CSAEEVITNTEAFF
TGCAGTGCTGAAGAAGTGATTACGAACACTGAAGCTTTCTTT
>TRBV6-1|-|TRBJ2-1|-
CASAPGMGNEQFF
TGTGCCAGCGCCCCGGGTATGGGGAATGAGCAGTTCTTC
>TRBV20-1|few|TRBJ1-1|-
CSGGEAFF
TGCAGTGGAGGGGAAGCTTTCTTT
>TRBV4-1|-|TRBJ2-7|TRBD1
CASSHEPRQGTYEQYF
TGCGCCAGCAGCCATGAACCTCGACAGGGAACCTACGAGCAGTACTTC
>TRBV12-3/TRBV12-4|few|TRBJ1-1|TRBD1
CASSPTGGIGNTEAFF
TGTGCCAGCAGTCCGACAGGGGGTATCGGGAACACTGAAGCTTTCTTT
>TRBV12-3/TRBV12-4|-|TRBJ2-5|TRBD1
CASSSPGTATETQYF
TGTGCCAGCAGCTCACCCGGGACAGCCACCGAGACCCAGTACTTC
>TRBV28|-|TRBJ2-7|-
CASTGVGDLSEQYF
TGTGCCAGCACCGGGGTGGGGGACCTGAGCGAGCAGTACTTC
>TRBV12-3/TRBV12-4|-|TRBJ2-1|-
CASTAGLYNEQFF
TGTGCCAGCACCGCAGGGCTCTACAATGAGCAGTTCTTC
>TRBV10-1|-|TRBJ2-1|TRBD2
CASSSGDSYNEQFF
TGCGCCAGCAGTAGCGGGGACTCCTACAATGAGCAGTTCTTC
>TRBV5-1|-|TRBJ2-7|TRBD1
CASSLDTGDLTYEQYF
TGCGCCAGCAGCTTGGATACAGGGGACCTAACCTACGAGCAGTACTTC
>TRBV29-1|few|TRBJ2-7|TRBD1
CSVDGATGTYEQYF
TGCAGCGTTGATGGGGCGACAGGGACCTACGAGCAGTACTTC
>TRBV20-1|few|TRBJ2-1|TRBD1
CSARAVDRGRGEQFF
TGCAGTGCTAGAGCAGTAGACAGGGGTCGTGGTGAGCAGTTCTTC
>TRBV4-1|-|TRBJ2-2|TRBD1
CASSQDFSGGRAGELFF
TGCGCCAGCAGCCAAGATTTCTCAGGGGGTCGGGCCGGGGAGCTGTTTTTT
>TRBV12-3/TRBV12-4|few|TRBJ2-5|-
CASRRVQETQYF
TGTGCCAGCCGGCGGGTCCAAGAGACCCAGTACTTC
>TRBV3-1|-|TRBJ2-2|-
CASSLPDRAGTGELFF
TGTGCCAGCAGCCTACCAGACAGGGCGGGAACCGGGGAGCTGTTTTTT
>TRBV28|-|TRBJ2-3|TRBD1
CASSLLTGASTDTQYF
TGTGCCAGCAGTTTATTAACAGGGGCAAGCACAGATACGCAGTATTTT
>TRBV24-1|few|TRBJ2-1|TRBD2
CATSGYSGGYHNEQFF
TGTGCCACCAGTGGCTATAGCGGGGGCTACCACAATGAGCAGTTCTTC
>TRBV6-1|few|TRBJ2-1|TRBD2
CASSEATSGGLGDEQFF
TGTGCCAGCAGTGAAGCGACTAGCGGGGGGTTGGGGGATGAGCAGTTCTTC
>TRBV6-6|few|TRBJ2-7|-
CASSYTPDWEQYF
TGTGCCAGCAGTTATACCCCGGATTGGGAGCAGTACTTC
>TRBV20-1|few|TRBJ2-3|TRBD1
CSAPGQNTDTQYF
TGCAGTGCGCCGGGACAGAACACAGATACGCAGTATTTT
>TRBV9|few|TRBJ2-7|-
CASSVEDRYYEQYF
TGTGCCAGCAGCGTAGAGGACAGATACTACGAGCAGTACTTC
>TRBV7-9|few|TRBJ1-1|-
CACPGRENTEAFF
TGTGCCTGCCCTGGGCGCGAGAACACTGAAGCTTTCTTT
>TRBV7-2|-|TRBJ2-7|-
CASSKVLRFYEQYF
TGTGCCAGCAGTAAGGTTTTACGTTTCTACGAGCAGTACTTC
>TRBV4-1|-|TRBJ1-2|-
CASSQDLWGTYGYTF
TGCGCCAGCAGCCAAGATCTCTGGGGTACCTATGGCTACACCTTC
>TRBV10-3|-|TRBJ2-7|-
CAISDWASLSEQYF
TGTGCCATCAGTGACTGGGCGAGTCTTTCCGAGCAGTACTTC
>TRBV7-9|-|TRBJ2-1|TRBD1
CASSPLRTGKDEQFF
TGTGCCAGCAGCCCTCTCCGGACAGGGAAGGATGAGCAGTTCTTC
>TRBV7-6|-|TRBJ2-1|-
CASSLGRALYNEQFF
TGTGCCAGCAGCTTGGGCAGGGCCCTTTACAATGAGCAGTTCTTC
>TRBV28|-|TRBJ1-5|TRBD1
CASSFTKDRGHSNQPQHF
TGTGCCAGCAGTTTTACCAAGGACAGGGGCCATAGCAATCAGCCCCAGCATTTT
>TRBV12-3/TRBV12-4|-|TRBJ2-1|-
CASSWGGPLYNEQFF
TGTGCCAGCAGTTGGGGGGGCCCCCTCTACAATGAGCAGTTCTTC
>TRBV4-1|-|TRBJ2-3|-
CASSQQASGTDTQYF
TGCGCCAGCAGCCAACAGGCTAGTGGCACAGATACGCAGTATTTT
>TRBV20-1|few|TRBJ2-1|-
CSAIGGAEQFF
TGCAGTGCTATTGGTGGCGCTGAGCAGTTCTTC
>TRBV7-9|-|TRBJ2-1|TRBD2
CASSRDPGGSYNEQFF
TGTGCCAGCAGCCGTGACCCGGGGGGGTCCTACAATGAGCAGTTCTTC
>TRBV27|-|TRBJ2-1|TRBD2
CASRPNSGGAGEQFF
TGTGCCAGCAGGCCCAATAGCGGGGGCGCCGGGGAGCAGTTCTTC